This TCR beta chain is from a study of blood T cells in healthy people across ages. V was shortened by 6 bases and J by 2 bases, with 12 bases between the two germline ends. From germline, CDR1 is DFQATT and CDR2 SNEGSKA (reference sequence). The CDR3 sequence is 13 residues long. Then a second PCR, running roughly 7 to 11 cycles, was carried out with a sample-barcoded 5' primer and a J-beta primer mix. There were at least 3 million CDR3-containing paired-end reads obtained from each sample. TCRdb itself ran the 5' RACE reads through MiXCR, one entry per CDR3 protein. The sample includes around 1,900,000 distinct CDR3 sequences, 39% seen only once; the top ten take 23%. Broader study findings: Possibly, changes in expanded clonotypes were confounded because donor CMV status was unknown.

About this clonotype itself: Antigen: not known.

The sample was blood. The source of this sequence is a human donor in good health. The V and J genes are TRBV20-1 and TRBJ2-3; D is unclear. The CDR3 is CSANLGVTDTQYF. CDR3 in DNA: TGCAGTGCCAACCTGGGTGTCACAGATACGCAGTATTTT.